This T cell receptor (beta chain) emerged from a study of CD8 T cells in ankylosing spondylitis. The germline V and J ends were trimmed by 6 bases and 4 bases, with 15 bases remaining between them. Germline V CDR1 and CDR2: SQVTM, ANQGSEA. The CDR3 sequence is 14 residues long. TCRdb reprocessed the 5' RACE reads via MiXCR and lists one record per CDR3 protein. The sample lists 150,000 to 200,000 distinct CDR3 sequences, about a third occurring once. V is TRBV29-1 and J is TRBJ2-2; D uncertain. The sequenced material came from synovial fluid, either unsorted or a sorted T cell fraction (not recorded which). The receptor was isolated from a male donor with ankylosing spondylitis. Here the CDR3 reads CSVKTAARTGELFF. CDR3 bases: TGCAGCGTCAAGACGGCAGCGCGCACCGGGGAGCTGTTTTTT.